This TCR beta chain was recovered during a study of T cell responses to AZD1222 COVID-19 vaccine. Study-level information: Recipients boosted at about 4 weeks or about 12 weeks are pooled. The study's findings and limits: Most donors were white British and more were female, and clonal diversity was possibly underestimated. Spike-specific TCR breadth and depth went up after people got two AZD1222 doses.

V was pared by 0 bases and J by 5 bases, with 14 bases between. The CDR3 loop spans 16 amino acids. The germline gives CDR1 MGHRA, CDR2 YSYEKL. Details on this clone: Its antigen is undetermined.

Measured with immunoSEQ multiplex PCR; TCRdb has only the in-frame clones, and not every one. Counted here are tens of thousands of clones, roughly 87% occurring once; the ten biggest clones make up 24%. The V gene is TRBV4-1, the J gene TRBJ1-5; possible D gene TRBD1, 5 bases. The source is an adult in good health. Sequences were derived from peripheral blood, sampled on day 0 of AZD1222 vaccination. The DNA for the CDR3 is TGCGCCAGCAGCCAAGATTTCGGGGGGAGAGATCAGCCCCAGCATTTT. It is translated as CASSQDFGGRDQPQHF.